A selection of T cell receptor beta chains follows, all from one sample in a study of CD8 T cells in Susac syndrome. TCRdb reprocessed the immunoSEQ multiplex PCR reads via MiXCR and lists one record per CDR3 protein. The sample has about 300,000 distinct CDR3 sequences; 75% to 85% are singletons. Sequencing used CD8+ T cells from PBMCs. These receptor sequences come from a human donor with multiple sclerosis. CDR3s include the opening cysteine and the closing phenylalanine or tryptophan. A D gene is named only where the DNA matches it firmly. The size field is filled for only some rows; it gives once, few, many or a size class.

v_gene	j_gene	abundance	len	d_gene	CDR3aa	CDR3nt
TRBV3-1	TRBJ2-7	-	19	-	CASSQDFAGGRAQTYEQYF	TGTGCCAGCAGCCAAGATTTTGCGGGCGGGCGGGCCCAAACCTACGAGCAGTACTTC
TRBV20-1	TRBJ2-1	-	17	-	CSAPLLLGGHSYNEQFF	TGCAGTGCCCCACTCCTTCTCGGGGGTCACTCCTACAATGAGCAGTTCTTC
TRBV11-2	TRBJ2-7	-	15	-	CASSLDRISSYEQYF	TGTGCCAGCAGCTTAGACAGAATAAGCTCCTACGAGCAGTACTTC
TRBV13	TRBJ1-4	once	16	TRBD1	CASSWGPGGTNEKLFF	TGTGCCAGCAGCTGGGGTCCAGGGGGAACGAATGAAAAACTGTTTTTT
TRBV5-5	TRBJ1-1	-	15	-	CASSLGRRDYTEAFF	TGTGCCAGCAGCTTGGGGAGAAGGGACTACACTGAAGCTTTCTTT
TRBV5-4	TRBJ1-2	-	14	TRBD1	CAGGNRGAGYGYTF	TGTGCCGGGGGGAACAGGGGCGCTGGCTATGGCTACACCTTC
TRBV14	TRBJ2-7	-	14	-	CASSQVPGLGEQYF	TGTGCCAGCAGCCAAGTCCCAGGGCTAGGCGAGCAGTACTTC
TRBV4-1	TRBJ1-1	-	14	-	CASSLYSTVIEAFF	TGCGCCAGCAGCCTCTACTCGACAGTGATTGAAGCTTTCTTT
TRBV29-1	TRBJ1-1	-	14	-	CSAGGRLWNTEAFF	TGCAGCGCCGGGGGCCGCCTGTGGAACACTGAAGCTTTCTTT
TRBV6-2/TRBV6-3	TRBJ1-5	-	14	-	CASSAPGGNQPQHF	TGTGCCAGCAGTGCACCAGGGGGCAATCAGCCCCAGCATTTT
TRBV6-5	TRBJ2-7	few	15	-	CASSSTPLSPDEQYF	TGTGCCAGCAGTTCCACGCCGCTTAGCCCAGACGAGCAGTACTTC
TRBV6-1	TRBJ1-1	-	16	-	CASSPSGPTMNTEAFF	TGTGCCAGCAGTCCCTCAGGACCGACTATGAACACTGAAGCTTTCTTT
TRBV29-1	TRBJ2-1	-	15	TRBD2	CSVEASGGPHNEQFF	TGCAGCGTTGAAGCTTCGGGAGGGCCGCACAATGAGCAGTTCTTC
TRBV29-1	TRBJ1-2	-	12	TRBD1	CSVGDRGWGYTF	TGCAGCGTTGGGGACAGGGGCTGGGGCTACACCTTC
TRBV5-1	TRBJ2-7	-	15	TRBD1	CASSPGQGIAYEQYF	TGCGCCAGCAGCCCAGGACAGGGAATCGCCTACGAGCAGTACTTC
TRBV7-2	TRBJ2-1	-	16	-	CASTLLLGEKAREQFF	TGTGCCAGCACCCTACTCCTCGGGGAGAAGGCTCGTGAGCAGTTCTTC
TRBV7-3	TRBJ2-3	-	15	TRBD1	CASSLGTGVIDTQYF	TGTGCCAGCAGCTTAGGGACAGGGGTGATAGATACGCAGTATTTT
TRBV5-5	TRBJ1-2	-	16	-	CASSSGISAVSYGYTF	TGTGCCAGCAGCTCGGGAATATCAGCAGTATCCTATGGCTACACCTTC
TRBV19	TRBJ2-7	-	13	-	CASSTASGNEQYF	TGTGCCAGTAGTACCGCTTCGGGGAACGAGCAGTACTTC
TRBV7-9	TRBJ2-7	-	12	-	CASSVASYEQYF	TGTGCCAGCAGCGTGGCCAGCTACGAGCAGTACTTC
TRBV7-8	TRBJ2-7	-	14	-	CASSYSSPENEQYF	TGTGCCAGCAGCTATAGTAGCCCTGAAAACGAGCAGTACTTC
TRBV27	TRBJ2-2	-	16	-	CANSGFESSNTGELFF	TGTGCCAACAGTGGTTTTGAGTCTAGTAACACCGGGGAGCTGTTTTTT
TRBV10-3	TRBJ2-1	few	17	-	CAISVPGTPYSYNEQFF	TGTGCCATCAGTGTCCCCGGGACACCTTACTCCTACAATGAGCAGTTCTTC
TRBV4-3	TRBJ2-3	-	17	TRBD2	CASSQTGVAGDVDTQYF	TGCGCCAGCAGCCAAACCGGGGTAGCGGGAGACGTAGATACGCAGTATTTT
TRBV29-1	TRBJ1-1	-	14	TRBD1	CSVPQQGAGTEAFF	TGCAGCGTTCCTCAACAGGGGGCTGGGACTGAAGCTTTCTTT
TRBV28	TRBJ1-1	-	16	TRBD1	CASSHIKDREAPEAFF	TGTGCCAGCAGTCACATAAAAGACAGGGAGGCCCCTGAAGCTTTCTTT
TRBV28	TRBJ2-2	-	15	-	CASSFFGGNTGELFF	TGTGCCAGCAGTTTTTTCGGGGGGAACACCGGGGAGCTGTTTTTT
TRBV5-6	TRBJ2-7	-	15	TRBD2	CASSFYRDYLAEQYF	TGTGCCAGCAGCTTTTACCGGGACTACCTGGCCGAGCAGTACTTC
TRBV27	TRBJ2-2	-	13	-	CASSFTVAGELFF	TGTGCCAGCAGTTTCACAGTGGCCGGGGAGCTGTTTTTT
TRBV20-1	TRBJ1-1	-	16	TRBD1	CSARDVGDSLNTEAFF	TGCAGTGCTAGAGATGTCGGGGACAGCCTGAACACTGAAGCTTTCTTT
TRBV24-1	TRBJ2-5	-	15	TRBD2	CATSDLGTGGETQYF	TGTGCCACCAGTGATTTGGGGACGGGAGGCGAGACCCAGTACTTC
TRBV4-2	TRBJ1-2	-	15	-	CASSPDITSNYGYTF	TGTGCCAGCAGCCCCGACATTACCTCTAACTATGGCTACACCTTC
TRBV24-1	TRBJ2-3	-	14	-	CATSERFSTDTQYF	TGTGCCACCAGTGAGAGGTTTTCCACAGATACGCAGTATTTT
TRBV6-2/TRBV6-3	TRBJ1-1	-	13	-	CASLYVRGTEAFF	TGTGCCAGCCTTTACGTGCGCGGCACTGAAGCTTTCTTT
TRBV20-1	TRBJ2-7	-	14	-	CSADVTTGSYEQYF	TGCAGTGCGGACGTAACAACGGGCTCCTACGAGCAGTACTTC
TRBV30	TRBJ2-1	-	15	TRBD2	CAWSVSSGMGNEQFF	TGTGCCTGGAGTGTCTCTAGCGGGATGGGTAATGAGCAGTTCTTC
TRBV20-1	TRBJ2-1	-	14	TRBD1	CSAKGQGAVNEQFF	TGCAGTGCTAAAGGACAGGGGGCCGTCAATGAGCAGTTCTTC
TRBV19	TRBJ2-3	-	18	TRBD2	CASSILDRQREGTDTQYF	TGTGCCAGTAGTATCCTGGACCGACAGCGGGAGGGCACAGATACGCAGTATTTT
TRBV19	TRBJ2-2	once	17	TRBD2	CASNKAASGMNTGELFF	TGTGCCAGTAATAAGGCGGCTAGCGGGATGAACACCGGGGAGCTGTTTTTT
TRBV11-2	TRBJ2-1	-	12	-	CASSPRINEQFF	TGTGCCAGCAGCCCCCGGATCAATGAGCAGTTCTTC
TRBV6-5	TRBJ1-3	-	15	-	CASSYSGGSGNTIYF	TGTGCCAGCAGTTACTCCGGCGGCTCTGGAAACACCATATATTTT
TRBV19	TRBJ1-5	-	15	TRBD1	CASSYAGGRVQPQHF	TGTGCCAGTAGTTACGCAGGGGGTCGGGTGCAGCCCCAGCATTTT
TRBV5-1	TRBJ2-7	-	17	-	CASSPGPPGGNPYEQYF	TGCGCCAGCAGCCCAGGTCCTCCAGGGGGGAACCCCTACGAGCAGTACTTC
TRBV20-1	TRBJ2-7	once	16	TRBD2	CSARDPPAAGADEQYF	TGCAGTGCTAGAGACCCGCCAGCTGCGGGAGCTGACGAGCAGTACTTC
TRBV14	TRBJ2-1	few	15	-	CASSGVLSSYNEQFF	TGTGCCAGCAGCGGAGTCCTGAGCTCCTACAATGAGCAGTTCTTC
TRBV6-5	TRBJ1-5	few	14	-	CASSYGQSGQPQHF	TGTGCCAGCAGTTACGGGCAGTCAGGGCAGCCCCAGCATTTT
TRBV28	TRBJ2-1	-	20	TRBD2	CASSLSPRLAGERRYNEQFF	TGTGCCAGCAGTTTATCCCCTAGGCTAGCGGGAGAACGACGCTACAATGAGCAGTTCTTC
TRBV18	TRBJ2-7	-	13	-	CASSPTDDYEQYF	TGTGCCAGCTCACCGACGGACGACTACGAGCAGTACTTC
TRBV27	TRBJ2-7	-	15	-	CASSSLILGPGEQYF	TGTGCCAGCAGTTCTTTGATCTTGGGACCGGGCGAGCAGTACTTC
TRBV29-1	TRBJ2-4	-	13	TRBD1	CSARTGAKNIQYF	TGCAGCGCCCGGACAGGGGCCAAAAACATTCAGTACTTC
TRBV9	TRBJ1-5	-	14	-	CASSVAGTYQPQHF	TGTGCCAGCAGCGTAGCTGGTACGTATCAGCCCCAGCATTTT
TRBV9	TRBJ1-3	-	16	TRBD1	CASSVAEWTGRNTIYF	TGTGCCAGCAGCGTAGCCGAGTGGACAGGGAGGAACACCATATATTTT
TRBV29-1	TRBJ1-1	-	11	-	CSVGSRREAFF	TGCAGCGTTGGCTCTCGAAGGGAAGCTTTCTTT
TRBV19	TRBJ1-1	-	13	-	CASNDLWDTEAFF	TGTGCCAGTAACGACCTGTGGGACACTGAAGCTTTCTTT
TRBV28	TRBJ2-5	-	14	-	CASSGGADQETQYF	TGTGCCAGCAGTGGGGGGGCAGATCAAGAGACCCAGTACTTC
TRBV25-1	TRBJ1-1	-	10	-	CASGPTEAFF	TGTGCCAGCGGGCCGACTGAAGCTTTCTTT
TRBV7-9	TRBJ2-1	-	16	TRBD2	CASSLGTREVDNEQFF	TGTGCCAGCAGCTTAGGGACTAGGGAAGTGGACAATGAGCAGTTCTTC
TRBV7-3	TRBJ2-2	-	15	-	CASSLGLQYTGELFF	TGTGCCAGCAGCTTAGGTCTTCAGTACACCGGGGAGCTGTTTTTT
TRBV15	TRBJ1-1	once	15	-	CATSRTTGLNTEAFF	TGTGCCACCAGCAGAACAACAGGGTTGAACACTGAAGCTTTCTTT
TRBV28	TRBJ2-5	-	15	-	CASSLSLRDWETQYF	TGTGCCAGCAGTTTATCTCTGCGGGACTGGGAGACCCAGTACTTC